This TCR beta chain was observed in a study of beta chain features in type 1 diabetes. Looking at the study overall: The number of sorted cells examined across all samples was some 98,000,000.

Points from the study as a whole: Any HLA effect on TCRB rearrangement was left unresolved by small sub-analyses. Type 1 diabetes patients had moderately but significantly shorter TCRB CDR3s in all four CD4+ subsets.

Expressed TCRB transcripts were sequenced because the entire RNA isolate underwent reverse transcription. Measured with immunoSEQ multiplex PCR; TCRdb has only the in-frame clones, and not every one. The profile shows roughly 140,000 clones, around a tenth of them singletons. This CDR3 is built from 15 residues. Deletions cut 1 base from V and 7 bases from J, with 15 bases between. CDR1 SGHDT and CDR2 YYEEEE come from the germline V gene. This clone was found a few times. Its antigen is currently unknown. Sequencing was carried out using central memory CD4+ T cells from blood. This rearrangement joins TRBV5-6 to TRBJ2-4; possibly TRBD2 for D (6 bases). This TCR came from a man aged 25-40 years with type 1 diabetes. The CDR3 protein is CASSLYGGRGNIQYF. CDR3 nucleotides: TGTGCCAGCAGCTTGTACGGGGGACGAGGGAACATTCAGTACTTC.